This TCR beta chain was documented in a study of tumor and adjacent non-tumor tissue in lung cancer. Study as a whole: Stage I to III disease affected roughly 10 men and roughly 5 women aged about 30 to 76.

The template was RNA from unsorted bulk tissue. This non-tumor lung sample came from over 3 cm beyond the tumor edge. General study findings and limits: Tumor TCR diversity, when higher, was linked to shorter survival.

A modified ARM-PCR protocol with three rounds of nested PCR amplified TCRbeta. TCRdb used MiXCR to reprocess the multiplex PCR reads, holding one entry per CDR3 protein. This sample carries some 99,000 distinct CDR3 sequences, 60% to 65% of them seen once, and the ten largest clones take under 20%. To note about this clonotype: Antigen specificity is unknown. The CDR3 does not end in the conserved phenylalanine or tryptophan, so this is likely a read error.

V gave up 9 bases and J gave up 5 bases; unmatched junction bases: 21. The CDR3 length is 17 residues. This TCR was sampled from a man aged 60 to 75 with non-small cell lung cancer. Sequencing was carried out using distant non-tumor lung tissue. The genes are TRBV12-3 or TRBV12-4 and TRBJ2-7; TRBD1 matches at 8 bases. In nucleotides, the CDR3 is TGTGCCAGGAGTCCCCATAACCCCGGACAGGGTAGACACGAGCAGTACCTC. Amino acids: CARSPHNPGQGRHEQYL.